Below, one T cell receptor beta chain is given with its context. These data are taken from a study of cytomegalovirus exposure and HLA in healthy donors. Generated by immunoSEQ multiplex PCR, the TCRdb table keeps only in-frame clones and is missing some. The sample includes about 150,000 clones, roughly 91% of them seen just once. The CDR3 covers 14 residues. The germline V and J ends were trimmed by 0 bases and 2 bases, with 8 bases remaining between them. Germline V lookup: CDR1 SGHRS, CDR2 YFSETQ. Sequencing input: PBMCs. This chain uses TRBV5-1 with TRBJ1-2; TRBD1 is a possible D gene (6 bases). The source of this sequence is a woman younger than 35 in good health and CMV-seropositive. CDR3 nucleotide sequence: TGCGCCAGCAGCTTGGAAGGGGGAAACTATGGCTACACCTTC. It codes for CASSLEGGNYGYTF.